The T cell receptor beta chain under discussion was sequenced for a study of blood T cell repertoires in COVID-19. Trimming took 5 bases from V and 4 from J, leaving 11 bases between them. CDR3 length equals 13 residues. Germline CDR1 and CDR2: LNHDA and SQIVND (reference sequence). In the authors' workflow: Estimated nucleated cell counts came from reference gene primer amplification. Assay: immunoSEQ multiplex PCR; the TCRdb copy retains only in-frame clones and omits some. The DNA was the basis for D and trimming; V, J and clone size are from that table. The sample has 200,000 or so clones, 86% seen once.

Material: peripheral blood. The source of this sequence is a woman in her 50s with acute or convalescent COVID-19. J is TRBJ2-5 and V is TRBV19; D unclear. The CDR3, as DNA: TGTGCCAGTAGTGATCAGGCTGGAGAGACCCAGTACTTC. Protein: CASSDQAGETQYF.